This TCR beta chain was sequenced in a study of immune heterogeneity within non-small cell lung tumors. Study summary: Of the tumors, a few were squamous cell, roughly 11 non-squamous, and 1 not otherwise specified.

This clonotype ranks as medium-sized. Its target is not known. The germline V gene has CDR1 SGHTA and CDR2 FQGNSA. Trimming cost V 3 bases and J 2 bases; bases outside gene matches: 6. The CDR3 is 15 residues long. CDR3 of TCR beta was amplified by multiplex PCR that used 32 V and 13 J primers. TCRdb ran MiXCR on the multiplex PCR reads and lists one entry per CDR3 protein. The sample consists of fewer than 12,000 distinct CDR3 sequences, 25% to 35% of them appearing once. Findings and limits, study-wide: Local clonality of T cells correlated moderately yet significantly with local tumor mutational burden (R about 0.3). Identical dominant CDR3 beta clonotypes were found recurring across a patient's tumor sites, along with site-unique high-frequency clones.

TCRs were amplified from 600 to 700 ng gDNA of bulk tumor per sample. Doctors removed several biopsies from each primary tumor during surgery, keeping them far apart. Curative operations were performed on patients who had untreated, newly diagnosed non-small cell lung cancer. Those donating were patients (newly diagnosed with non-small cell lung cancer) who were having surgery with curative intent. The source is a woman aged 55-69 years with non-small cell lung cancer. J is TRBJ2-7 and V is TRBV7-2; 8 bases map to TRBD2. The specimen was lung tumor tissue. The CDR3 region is CASSFLSGNAYEQYF. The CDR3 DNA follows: TGTGCCAGCAGCTTCCTTAGCGGGAACGCCTACGAGCAGTACTTC.